Described below is a single T cell receptor beta chain sequence and its context. Its antigen is as yet unknown. This sample is drawn from a study of regulatory T cells in long-lasting Graves disease. CDR3 size: 15 residues. Trimming pared 1 base from V and 2 bases from J, leaving 12 bases between. Germline V lookup: CDR1 LNHNV, CDR2 YYDKDF (reference sequence). Time point here: persistent/refractory GD, antithyroid drugs over 5 years with positive TRAb. PBMC RNA served as the TCR library source. By American Thyroid Association guidelines, Graves' disease was diagnosed in the cohort. Overall study results and limits: Patients with persistent Graves' had lower TCR diversity than newly diagnosed patients. Small sample size may have lowered accuracy.

Investigators prepared the TCR beta libraries by applying iRepertoire HTBI primers and Arm-PCR of CDR3 regions. TCRdb fed the multiplex PCR reads into MiXCR, producing one record per CDR3 protein. The sample gives hundreds of thousands of distinct CDR3 sequences, 20% of which show up once; around 20% is in the top ten. The TCR was taken from a female donor with Graves disease. The specimen comprised peripheral blood mononuclear cells (PBMCs), sampled when the disease was refractory, from a patient treated with antithyroid drugs. V gene TRBV15 combines with J gene TRBJ2-7; no reliable D call. This CDR3 reads CATSRVVTATYEQYF. In DNA form, the CDR3 reads TGTGCCACCAGCAGAGTTGTCACGGCTACCTACGAGCAGTACTTC. Filled out from reference TRBV15 and TRBJ2-7, the complete variable domain reads DAMVIQNPRYQVTQFGKPVTLSCSQTLNHNVMYWYQQKSSQAPKLLFHYYDKDFNNEADTPDNFQSRRPNTSFCFLDIRSPGLGDTAMYLCATSRVVTATYEQYFGPGTRLTVT.